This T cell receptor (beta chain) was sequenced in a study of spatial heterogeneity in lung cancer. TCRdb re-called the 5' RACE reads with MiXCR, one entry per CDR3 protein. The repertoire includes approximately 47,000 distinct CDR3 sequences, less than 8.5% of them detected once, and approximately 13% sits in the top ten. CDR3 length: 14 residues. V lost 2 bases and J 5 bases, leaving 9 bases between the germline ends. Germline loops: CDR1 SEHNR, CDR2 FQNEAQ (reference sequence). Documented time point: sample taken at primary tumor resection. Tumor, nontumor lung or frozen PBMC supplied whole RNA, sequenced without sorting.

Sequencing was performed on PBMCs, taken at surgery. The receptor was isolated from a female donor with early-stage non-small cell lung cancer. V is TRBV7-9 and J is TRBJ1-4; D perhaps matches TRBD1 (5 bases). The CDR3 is CASSLRQLNEKLFF. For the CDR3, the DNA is TGTGCCAGCAGCTTAAGACAGTTGAATGAAAAACTGTTTTTT.